The 29 T cell receptor beta chains below come from one sample, sequenced in a study of T-cell reconstitution after alpha-beta-depleted transplantation in children. The TCRbeta library was prepared with unique molecular identifiers. TCRdb passed the PCR reads through MiXCR, listing each CDR3 protein once. The sample yields 350,000 to 500,000 distinct CDR3 sequences, around 46% seen once. The specimen was PBMCs, collected before TCRalphabeta/CD19-depleted stem cell transplant. Receptors were obtained from a girl aged 2-9 years with aplastic anemia, due to receive a stem cell transplant.

The J gene is TRBJ2-7, the V gene TRBV6-2 or TRBV6-3, with D perhaps TRBD2 (5 bases). This CDR3 comprises 13 residues. V lost 8 bases and J 5 bases, leaving 16 bases between the germline ends. In germline, CDR1 is MNHEY, CDR2 SVGEGT. CDR3 coding DNA: TGTGCCAGCGTGCCGGGAACCCTTCACGAGCAGTACTTC. Protein product: CASVPGTLHEQYF.

This sequence joins TRBV12-3 or TRBV12-4 and TRBJ1-2, with TRBD1 identical over 8 bases. The length of the CDR3 is 16 residues. Trimming cost V 5 bases and J 0 bases; bases outside gene matches: 8. The CDR3 coding sequence is TGTGCCAGCAGTCGCGGGACAGGTAGTGCTAACTATGGCTACACCTTC. Protein product: CASSRGTGSANYGYTF.

V is TRBV12-3 or TRBV12-4 and J is TRBJ2-7; 8 nucleotides agree with TRBD2. J lost 1 base, V lost 3 bases, and 26 bases had no gene match. The CDR3 spans 22 residues. The CDR3 sequence is CASSFCIGRGDGKTSVSYEQYF. Written as DNA, the CDR3 is TGTGCCAGCAGTTTCTGTATAGGGCGGGGCGACGGAAAGACTAGCGTATCCTACGAGCAGTACTTC.

This clonotype has just a few counts. The chain couples TRBV5-1 to TRBJ2-5; D is possibly TRBD1 (5 bases). Looked up from germline, CDR1 is SGHRS and CDR2 is YFSETQ. V lost 4 bases, J lost 3 bases, and 10 bases lay in between. The CDR3 is 13 amino acids. Here the CDR3 reads CASSRTREETQYF. CDR3 DNA: TGCGCCAGCAGCCGGACACGCGAAGAGACCCAGTACTTC.

The gene calls are TRBV6-5 and TRBJ1-5, with a possible D match to TRBD1 (6 bases). Germline V gene lookup returns CDR1 MNHEY and CDR2 SVGAGI. The V gene lost 4 bases and the J gene lost 7 bases, with 11 bases spanning the gap. The CDR3 runs to 13 residues. This chain's CDR3 is CASSSGVAQPQHF. The DNA for the CDR3 is TGTGCCAGCAGTTCAGGGGTCGCACAGCCCCAGCATTTT.

The V call is TRBV7-8, the J call TRBJ1-4; perhaps TRBD1 as D (5 bases). The CDR3 is 17 amino acids. Germline V gene sequence: CDR1 SGHVS, CDR2 FQNEAQ. The V gene lost 7 bases and the J gene lost 6 bases, with 24 bases spanning the gap. CDR3 residues: CASTRARQGGRDEKLFF. In nucleotides, the CDR3 is TGTGCCAGCACCCGAGCGCGCCAGGGCGGTCGTGATGAAAAACTGTTTTTT.

This clonotype was seen many times. The rearrangement uses TRBV12-3 or TRBV12-4 and TRBJ2-7, with 7 bases lining up with TRBD2. This CDR3 is 15 amino acids long. The J segment lost 6 bases and the V segment lost 1 base, leaving 9 bases of the junction unmatched. The CDR3 DNA reads as TGTGCCAGCAGTTTAGGGGGGGGTGGATGGGTCGAGCAGTACTTC. Encoded protein: CASSLGGGGWVEQYF.

This clonotype was observed a few times. Compared with germline, one end of the junction differs, possibly owing to a read error. CDR3: CASSNSGTGSWAQHF. CDR3 DNA: TGTGCCAGCAGTAACTCGGGGACAGGGTCTTGGGCCCAGCATTTT. This rearrangement joins TRBV6-5 to TRBJ1-5; 9 bases match TRBD1. CDR1 is MNHEY and CDR2 is SVGAGI in the germline V gene. This CDR3 comprises 15 residues.

The chain is built from TRBV20-1 and TRBJ1-4; a weak D match, TRBD1 (6 bases). The germline CDR1 and CDR2 sequences are DFQATT and SNEGSKA (reference sequence). The CDR3 is 14 amino acids. Trimming took off 5 bases at V and 2 bases at J, with 12 bases between the two ends. The CDR3 nucleotides read TGCAGTGCTTCCTACAGGGCGACTAATGAAAAACTGTTTTTT. This encodes CSASYRATNEKLFF.

Here the CDR3 reads CASGTHRGELSGNTIYF. The CDR3, as DNA: TGTGCCAGCGGGACTCACAGGGGGGAGCTCTCTGGAAACACCATATATTTT. The chain carries TRBV7-9 and TRBJ1-3, with TRBD1 matching 8 bases. V dropped 8 bases and J dropped 0; count of bases not matched to a gene: 12. Germline CDR1 is SEHNR and CDR2 is FQNEAQ (reference sequence). This CDR3 contains 17 residues.

The CDR3 reads CASRSVPGLRTDTQYF. CDR3 nucleotide sequence: TGTGCCAGCAGATCCGTCCCGGGACTCCGCACAGATACGCAGTATTTT. V gene TRBV2 combines with J gene TRBJ2-3, with D perhaps matching TRBD2 (6 bases). CDR1 is SNHLY and CDR2 is FYNNEI in the germline V gene. This CDR3 region has 16 residues. Trimming cost V 6 bases and J 1 base, with 17 bases left between them.

This clonotype was counted many times. The rearrangement links TRBV5-1 to TRBJ2-7; 7 bases align to TRBD2. Germline V gene data show CDR1 as SGHRS and CDR2 as YFSETQ. There are 18 residues in the CDR3. V trimming: 2 bases; J trimming: 0 bases; junction bases outside the gene matches: 14. For the CDR3, the DNA is TGCGCCAGCAGCTTAATGCCACAGACTAGCAGAAGCTCCTACGAGCAGTACTTC. Protein sequence: CASSLMPQTSRSSYEQYF.

This clonotype was detected ten times or more. Germline and junction disagree at one end, which may indicate a read error. This rearrangement joins TRBV27 to TRBJ2-7, with a possible D match to TRBD2 (5 bases). Germline assignment: CDR1 MNHEY and CDR2 SMNVEV (reference sequence). The length of the CDR3 is 12 residues. CDR3 sequence: CASSISGYEQYF. For the CDR3, the DNA is TGTGCCAGCAGTATATCGGGGTACGAGCAGTACTTC.

This clonotype was counted only a few times. This chain connects TRBV20-1 to TRBJ1-1; D is ambiguous. The CDR3 runs to 13 residues. V lost 3 bases and J 2 bases, leaving 10 bases between the germline ends. In germline, CDR1 is DFQATT, CDR2 SNEGSKA (reference sequence). CDR3 residues: CSASNVINTEAFF. For the CDR3, the DNA is TGCAGTGCTAGTAACGTCATTAACACTGAAGCTTTCTTT.

This chain joins TRBV13 and TRBJ2-7; 12 bases line up with TRBD1. Germline V gene data show CDR1 as PRHDT and CDR2 as FYEKMQ (reference sequence). The ends lost 4 bases at V and 3 bases at J; junction bases unmatched: 4. The CDR3 has 15 amino acids. CDR3 sequence: CASSSGDRGLYEQYF. The CDR3 DNA follows: TGTGCCAGCAGCTCGGGGGACAGGGGGCTCTACGAGCAGTACTTC.

This chain links TRBV6-1 with TRBJ1-1, with 8 bases that match TRBD1. CDR1 is MNHNS and CDR2 is SASEGT in the germline V gene. J was trimmed by 4 bases and V by 7 bases; bases with no gene match: 5. The CDR3 is 13 residues long. The CDR3 coding sequence is TGTGCCAGCATTGACAGGGGATCCACTGAAGCTTTCTTT. It yields the protein CASIDRGSTEAFF.

The gene calls are TRBV6-1 and TRBJ2-1; no clear D gene. V lost 6 bases, J lost 2 bases, and 14 bases lay in between. CDR1 is MNHNS, CDR2 SASEGT, per germline. The CDR3 spans 15 residues. The CDR3 loop is CASRPGQSAYNEQFF. The CDR3 DNA sequence: TGTGCCAGCAGGCCCGGTCAGTCCGCCTACAATGAGCAGTTCTTC.

The gene calls are TRBV12-3 or TRBV12-4 and TRBJ2-7, with D tentatively TRBD1 (6 bases). There are 15 residues in the CDR3. The V and J ends lost 3 bases and 2 bases respectively, with 14 bases between them. This CDR3 is CASSFGVGAAYEQYF. Written as DNA, the CDR3 is TGTGCCAGCAGTTTTGGTGTGGGGGCGGCCTACGAGCAGTACTTC.

The chain recombines TRBV3-1 with TRBJ2-6; no clear D. The CDR3 covers 18 residues. The germline V gene encodes CDR1 LGHDT and CDR2 YNNKEL (reference sequence). V lost 1 base, J lost 2 bases, and 15 bases lay in between. The CDR3 nucleotides read TGTGCCAGCAGCCAAGTCGGCAGCGCTGGGCCTGGGGCCAACGTCCTGACTTTC. Its protein is CASSQVGSAGPGANVLTF.

This clonotype was observed a few times. The chain recombines TRBV18 with TRBJ2-2; 7 bases align to TRBD2. V shed 3 bases and J 5 bases; nucleotides not matched to a gene: 3. The CDR3 runs 14 residues. Germline V lookup: CDR1 KGHSH, CDR2 LQKENI. The CDR3 coding sequence is TGTGCCAGCTCACCGGGAGGGATAACCGGGGAGCTGTTTTTT. It codes for CASSPGGITGELFF. The whole variable domain, filled in from reference TRBV18 and TRBJ2-2, reads NAGVMQNPRHLVRRRGQEARLRCSPMKGHSHVYWYRQLPEEGLKFMVYLQKENIIDESGMPKERFSAEFPKEGPSILRIQQVVRGDSAAYFCASSPGGITGELFFGEGSRLTVL.

The rearrangement uses TRBV5-5 and TRBJ1-1, with D unresolved. Deletions cut 4 bases from V and 6 bases from J, with 10 bases between. The CDR3 is made up of 12 amino acids. Germline loops: CDR1 SGHKS, CDR2 YYEKEE (reference sequence). The CDR3 DNA reads as TGTGCCAGCAGCCCCGACTTGCCTGAAGCTTTCTTT. Protein sequence: CASSPDLPEAFF.

The chain recombines TRBV2 with TRBJ1-4, with no clear D. V was pared by 9 bases and J by 6 bases, with 14 bases between. Germline CDR1 SNHLY, CDR2 FYNNEI. The CDR3 spans 13 residues. In DNA form, the CDR3 reads TGTGCCAGTGATGGCGGGCGTGATGAAAAACTGTTTTTT. This sequence encodes CASDGGRDEKLFF.

The V call is TRBV20-1, the J call TRBJ2-2; possibly TRBD1 for D (5 bases). Per the germline V gene, CDR1 is DFQATT and CDR2 is SNEGSKA (reference sequence). V dropped 6 bases and J dropped 1 base, with 15 bases sitting between them. This CDR3 has 15 amino acids. The chain's CDR3 is CSAPGLILNTGELFF. CDR3 DNA: TGCAGTGCCCCAGGGCTAATCTTGAACACCGGGGAGCTGTTTTTT.

The V gene is TRBV3-1, the J gene TRBJ2-1; TRBD2 matches 10 bases. The ends lost 6 bases at V and 4 bases at J; junction bases unmatched: 12. The germline V gene has CDR1 LGHDT and CDR2 YNNKEL (reference sequence). This CDR3 region has 17 residues. CDR3 nucleotide sequence: TGTGCCAGCAGGAAAGCGATTAGCGGGGGGCTGTACAATGAGCAGTTCTTC. Its protein is CASRKAISGGLYNEQFF.

The chain carries TRBV6-1 and TRBJ1-1; TRBD1 matches at 8 bases. CDR1 and CDR2 from the germline V gene are MNHNS and SASEGT. The CDR3 loop spans 14 amino acids. Trimming removed 1 base from V and 4 bases from J; junction bases left unmatched: 2. CDR3 amino acids: CASSEGTGLTEAFF. The CDR3 nucleotides are TGTGCCAGCAGTGAAGGGACAGGGCTCACTGAAGCTTTCTTT.

The V call is TRBV15, the J call TRBJ2-7; no definite D call. The CDR3 is 13 residues long. The V end was cut by 5 bases, the J end by 7 bases, with 15 bases between. Germline V gene sequence: CDR1 LNHNV, CDR2 YYDKDF (reference sequence). The CDR3 region is CATSGNPLQEQYF. CDR3 in DNA: TGTGCCACCAGCGGGAATCCCCTTCAGGAGCAGTACTTC. Based on the CDR3 plus reference TRBV15 and TRBJ2-7, the full variable domain is DAMVIQNPRYQVTQFGKPVTLSCSQTLNHNVMYWYQQKSSQAPKLLFHYYDKDFNNEADTPDNFQSRRPNTSFCFLDIRSPGLGDTAMYLCATSGNPLQEQYFGPGTRLTVT.

This clonotype was observed a handful of times. The chain couples TRBV7-2 to TRBJ2-3, with 8 bases identical to TRBD1. Trimming removed 8 bases from V and 6 bases from J; junction bases left unmatched: 13. The CDR3 sequence is 15 residues long. CDR1 and CDR2 (germline): SGHTA, FQGNSA. In DNA, the CDR3 is TGTGCCAGCTTAGGGGGCAGGGGGCGCATGGATACGCAGTATTTT. Residues: CASLGGRGRMDTQYF.

This clonotype was seen many times. The chain employs TRBV6-1 and TRBJ2-2, with D tentatively TRBD1 (6 bases). The CDR3 totals 12 residues. The germline V gene encodes CDR1 MNHNS and CDR2 SASEGT. Trimming shortened V by 6 bases and J by 7 bases, and 9 bases separated the two germline ends. The CDR3 loop is CASRSGVGELFF. The CDR3 DNA sequence: TGTGCCAGCAGGTCAGGGGTCGGGGAGCTGTTTTTT.

The rearrangement links TRBV30 to TRBJ2-1; no firm D call. Germline CDR1 reads GTSNPN; CDR2 reads SVGIG (reference sequence). Trimming pared 4 bases from V and 7 bases from J, leaving 11 bases between. This CDR3 is 12 amino acids long. The CDR3 is CAWTPLGNEQFF. CDR3 in DNA: TGTGCCTGGACCCCTTTGGGGAATGAGCAGTTCTTC. Together with reference TRBV30 and TRBJ2-1, the CDR3 gives the full variable domain: SQTIHQWPATLVQPVGSPLSLECTVEGTSNPNLYWYRQAAGRGLQLLFYSVGIGQISSEVPQNLSASRPQDRQFILSSKKLLLSDSGFYLCAWTPLGNEQFFGPGTRLTVL.